Below, 18 T cell receptor beta chains from the same sample are listed, as sequenced in a study of shared clonotypes between healthy human individuals. Generated by immunoSEQ multiplex PCR, the TCRdb table keeps only in-frame clones and is missing some. The repertoire includes millions of clones, 85% to 95% of them detected once, and 0.9% to 1.3% sits in the top ten. CD45RO-negative cells were positively selected for CCR7, leaving out terminally differentiated effector memory CD45RA+ cells. The material sequenced was naive CD8+ T cells sorted from blood. Source of these receptors: a man younger than 35 in good health.

The V call is TRBV7-6, the J call TRBJ2-7; D may be TRBD1 (5 bases). The CDR3 has 14 residues. V lost 3 bases and J lost 1, with 10 bases in between. CDR1 and CDR2 from the germline V gene are SGHVS and FNYEAQ. The CDR3 is CASSFTQGSYEQYF. In DNA, the CDR3 is TGTGCCAGCAGCTTTACTCAGGGATCCTACGAGCAGTACTTC.

The chain carries TRBV5-1 and TRBJ2-7; 7 bases line up with TRBD1. Germline V gene sequence: CDR1 SGHRS, CDR2 YFSETQ. After removal of 1 base from V and 3 bases from J, the junction contained 7 bases not matched to a gene. CDR3 length: 15 amino acids. The CDR3 region has the DNA TGCGCCAGCAGCTTGCACAGACAGGGAGTCTACGAGCAGTACTTC. Protein sequence: CASSLHRQGVYEQYF.

The chain employs TRBV10-3 and TRBJ2-1, with 9 nucleotides matching TRBD2. The V segment lost 7 bases and the J segment 2 bases; nucleotides outside the gene matches: 6. The CDR3 is 15 amino acids. Germline-derived CDR1 and CDR2 are ENHRY and SYGVKD. The CDR3 here is CAITLSGGAYNEQFF. The CDR3 bases are TGTGCCATCACCCTTAGCGGGGGTGCCTACAATGAGCAGTTCTTC.

V is TRBV9 and J is TRBJ2-7; D remains ambiguous. This CDR3 region has 15 residues. The V gene's germline CDR1 is SGDLS and CDR2 YYNGEE. Trimming cost V 0 bases and J 2 bases, with 12 bases left between them. CDR3 protein: CASSVGLDLTYEQYF. The CDR3, as DNA: TGTGCCAGCAGCGTAGGGCTAGACTTAACCTACGAGCAGTACTTC.

The chain joins TRBV6-5 to TRBJ1-1; no clear D gene. Germline lookup yields CDR1 MNHEY and CDR2 SVGAGI. CDR3 length equals 13 residues. Trimming took off 4 bases at V and 0 bases at J, with 6 bases between the two ends. CDR3 amino acids: CASSSQMNTEAFF. The CDR3, as DNA: TGTGCCAGCAGTTCCCAGATGAACACTGAAGCTTTCTTT.

The chain recombines TRBV9 with TRBJ2-3; 12 bases fit TRBD2. The trim removed 6 bases at V and 2 bases at J, leaving 4 bases unmatched. The CDR3 consists of 15 residues. Germline loops: CDR1 SGDLS, CDR2 YYNGEE. Here the CDR3 reads CASNLAGGTTDTQYF. In nucleotides, the CDR3 is TGTGCCAGCAACCTAGCGGGAGGGACCACAGATACGCAGTATTTT.

The rearrangement uses TRBV14 and TRBJ1-2; D ambiguous. Germline CDR1 and CDR2: SGHDN and FVKESK. This CDR3 has 15 residues. Trimming took 0 bases from V and 3 from J, leaving 11 bases between them. CDR3 bases: TGTGCCAGCAGCCAAGAAGAGTCCCTCTACTATGGCTACACCTTC. It specifies CASSQEESLYYGYTF.

This clone occurred once. The chain combines TRBV19 with TRBJ2-7, with unresolved D. The germline CDR1 and CDR2 sequences are LNHDA and SQIVND (reference sequence). CDR3 length: 13 amino acids. Trimming stripped 3 bases from V and 0 bases from J, with 6 bases between. CDR3 in DNA: TGTGCCAGTAGTATCCCCTACTCCTACGAGCAGTACTTC. This codes for CASSIPYSYEQYF.

Details on this clone: This sample also contains other DNA sequences that code for the same CDR3. The chain has TRBV11-2 and TRBJ2-2; D unresolved. Germline CDR1 and CDR2: SGHAT and FQNNGV. Trimming took 0 bases from V and 6 from J, leaving 5 bases between them. The CDR3 has 13 amino acids. CDR3 nucleotide sequence: TGTGCCAGCAGCTTAGATCTGTCCGGGGAGCTGTTTTTT. Its protein is CASSLDLSGELFF.

This sequence joins TRBV4-1 and TRBJ2-7; weak D call: TRBD1 (6 bases). This CDR3 is 15 amino acids long. Germline V gene data show CDR1 as MGHRA and CDR2 as YSYEKL. The V gene lost 3 bases and the J gene lost 6 bases, with 18 bases spanning the gap. CDR3 nucleotides: TGCGCCAGCAGCCACAAAACAGGGTCGTCGTCCGAGCAGTACTTC. Residues: CASSHKTGSSSEQYF.

This chain connects TRBV7-6 to TRBJ1-1; no clear D. With 5 bases removed from V and 4 bases from J, the gap between germline ends came to 11 bases. The germline CDR1 and CDR2 sequences are SGHVS and FNYEAQ. CDR3 length equals 13 residues. CDR3 sequence: CASSPGYRTEAFF. CDR3 nucleotides: TGTGCCAGCAGCCCCGGGTACCGCACTGAAGCTTTCTTT. The full variable domain, completed using reference TRBV7-6 and TRBJ1-1, is GAGVSQSPRYKVTKRGQDVALRCDPISGHVSLYWYRQALGQGPEFLTYFNYEAQQDKSGLPNDRFSAERPEGSISTLTIQRTEQRDSAMYRCASSPGYRTEAFFGQGTRLTVV.

The chain recombines TRBV5-1 with TRBJ1-4, with D unresolved. Germline CDR1 reads SGHRS; CDR2 reads YFSETQ. CDR3 length equals 16 residues. V was cut by 0 bases and J by 4 bases, with 13 bases left in between. CDR3 protein: CASSLGRGVGNEKLFF. The CDR3, as DNA: TGCGCCAGCAGCTTGGGGAGAGGCGTTGGTAATGAAAAACTGTTTTTT. The full variable domain, its missing parts supplied by reference TRBV5-1 and TRBJ1-4, is KAGVTQTPRYLIKTRGQQVTLSCSPISGHRSVSWYQQTPGQGLQFLFEYFSETQRNKGNFPGRFSGRQFSNSRSEMNVSTLELGDSALYLCASSLGRGVGNEKLFFGSGTQLSVL.

The genes are TRBV11-1 and TRBJ2-7; 8 nucleotides agree with TRBD1. From germline, CDR1 is SGHAT and CDR2 FQDESV (reference sequence). The CDR3 is 14 residues long. With 6 bases clipped from V and 2 bases from J, the junction kept 6 bases outside the gene matches. The CDR3 region is CASSPTGGPYEQYF. CDR3 in DNA: TGTGCCAGCAGTCCTACAGGGGGACCCTACGAGCAGTACTTC.

The chain carries TRBV4-1 and TRBJ2-7; the D gene is possibly TRBD2 (6 bases). CDR1 and CDR2 (germline): MGHRA, YSYEKL. Trimming removed 4 bases at V and 6 bases at J, with 25 bases between. The CDR3 runs to 17 residues. CDR3 DNA: TGCGCCAGCAGCCTCAACCCCGGGACTTCCCTACTACGCGAGCAGTACTTC. This gives the protein CASSLNPGTSLLREQYF.

The V gene is TRBV5-1, the J gene TRBJ2-7; maybe TRBD1 (6 bases). The CDR3 runs to 16 residues. Looked up from germline, CDR1 is SGHRS and CDR2 is YFSETQ. V lost 0 bases and J 0 bases, leaving 13 bases between the germline ends. CDR3 amino acids: CASSLVGTHSSYEQYF. The CDR3 bases are TGCGCCAGCAGCTTGGTCGGGACACATAGCTCCTACGAGCAGTACTTC.

The chain links TRBV2 to TRBJ2-7; D may be TRBD2 (5 bases). Germline CDR1 SNHLY, CDR2 FYNNEI. The CDR3 is 11 amino acids. V dropped 10 bases and J dropped 9 bases, with 16 bases sitting between them. The DNA of the CDR3 is TGTGCCACCTTGATGGTCGAGGGGCAGTACTTC. Protein sequence: CATLMVEGQYF.

This clone was counted once. The chain carries TRBV5-5 and TRBJ2-7; no firm D call. Between the trimmed V and J ends, which lost 1 base and 4 bases, there was a span of 6 bases. The CDR3 totals 12 residues. The germline gives CDR1 SGHKS, CDR2 YYEKEE (reference sequence). This CDR3 is CASSLYGYEQYF. Written as DNA, the CDR3 is TGTGCCAGCAGCTTGTATGGGTACGAGCAGTACTTC.

This clone appeared once. This rearrangement joins TRBV5-1 to TRBJ2-3; 9 nucleotides line up with TRBD2. Germline values: CDR1 SGHRS, CDR2 YFSETQ. The J segment lost 4 bases and the V segment lost 2 bases, leaving 11 bases of the junction unmatched. This CDR3 comprises 17 residues. CDR3 coding DNA: TGCGCCAGCAGCTTAGCGGGAGGTTTGTCCCTGCCAGATACGCAGTATTTT. As protein: CASSLAGGLSLPDTQYF.